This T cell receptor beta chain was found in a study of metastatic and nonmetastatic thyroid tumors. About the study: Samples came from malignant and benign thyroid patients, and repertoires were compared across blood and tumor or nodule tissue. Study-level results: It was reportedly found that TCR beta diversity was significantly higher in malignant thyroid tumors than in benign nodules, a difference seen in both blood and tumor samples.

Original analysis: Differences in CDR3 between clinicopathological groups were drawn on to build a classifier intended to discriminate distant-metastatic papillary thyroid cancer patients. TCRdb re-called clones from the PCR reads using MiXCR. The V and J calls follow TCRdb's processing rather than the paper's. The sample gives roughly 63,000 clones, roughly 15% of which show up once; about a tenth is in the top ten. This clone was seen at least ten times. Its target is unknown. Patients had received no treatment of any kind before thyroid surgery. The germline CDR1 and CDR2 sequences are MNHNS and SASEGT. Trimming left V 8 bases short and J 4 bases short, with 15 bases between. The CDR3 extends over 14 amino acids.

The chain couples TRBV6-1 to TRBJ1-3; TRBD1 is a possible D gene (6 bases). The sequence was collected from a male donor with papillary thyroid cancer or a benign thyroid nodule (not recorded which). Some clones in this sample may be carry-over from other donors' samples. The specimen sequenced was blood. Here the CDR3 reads CASRRGGGGNTIYF. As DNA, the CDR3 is TGTGCCAGCCGCCGTGGGGGCGGAGGAAACACCATATATTTT.